These 25 T cell receptor beta chains share one sample of origin, sequenced in a study of control samples from healthy donors and cancer patients. The repertoire was sequenced with immunoSEQ multiplex PCR; TCRdb's copy has only in-frame clones and lacks some. The profile shows fewer than 150,000 clones, approximately 93% of them singletons. The specimen was blood. Receptors were obtained from a woman between 18 and 29 years old in good health.

The chain combines TRBV5-1 with TRBJ2-4; 8 bases match TRBD1. The germline gives CDR1 SGHRS, CDR2 YFSETQ. The CDR3 extends over 17 amino acids. V lost 2 bases and J lost 2; bases outside the gene matches: 9. The DNA of the CDR3 is TGCGCCAGCAGCTTAGGACAGGGACCCTTGACCAAAAACATTCAGTACTTC. This gives the protein CASSLGQGPLTKNIQYF.

The chain links TRBV27 to TRBJ2-1; D call uncertain. Germline V gene sequence: CDR1 MNHEY, CDR2 SMNVEV (reference sequence). The CDR3 sequence is 15 residues long. V dropped 2 bases and J dropped 7 bases, with 15 bases sitting between them. Here the CDR3 reads CASSLVSSWVNEQFF. The CDR3 bases are TGTGCCAGCAGTTTAGTAAGTTCGTGGGTAAATGAGCAGTTCTTC.

The rearrangement uses TRBV19 and TRBJ2-1, with 10 bases fitting TRBD2. The V gene end was trimmed by 3 bases and the J gene end by 5 bases; junction bases not matched to a gene: 10. This CDR3 is 17 amino acids long. Germline lookup yields CDR1 LNHDA and CDR2 SQIVND (reference sequence). This chain's CDR3 is CASSIFPASGRNNEQFF. In DNA form, the CDR3 reads TGTGCCAGTAGTATCTTTCCGGCTAGCGGGAGAAACAATGAGCAGTTCTTC. The full variable domain, rest sourced from reference TRBV19 and TRBJ2-1, is DGGITQSPKYLFRKEGQNVTLSCEQNLNHDAMYWYRQDPGQGLRLIYYSQIVNDFQKGDIAEGYSVSREKKESFPLTVTSAQKNPTAFYLCASSIFPASGRNNEQFFGPGTRLTVL.

The rearrangement uses TRBV29-1 and TRBJ2-7; tentative D call: TRBD1 (6 bases). The germline V gene encodes CDR1 SQVTM and CDR2 ANQGSEA. The germline V and J ends were trimmed by 6 bases and 2 bases, with 17 bases remaining between them. The length of the CDR3 is 14 residues. The CDR3 is CSVGTGTPTYEQYF. The CDR3 DNA reads TGCAGCGTCGGGACCGGGACACCGACCTACGAGCAGTACTTC.

This chain joins TRBV6-6 and TRBJ2-4, with a weak D call TRBD2 (5 bases). The V and J ends lost 0 bases and 0 bases respectively, with 9 bases between them. The length of the CDR3 is 16 residues. Germline CDR1 reads MNHNY; CDR2 reads SVGAGI (reference sequence). CDR3: CASSYSSGLAKNIQYF. The CDR3, as DNA: TGTGCCAGCAGTTACTCGAGCGGCCTAGCCAAAAACATTCAGTACTTC.

The J gene is TRBJ1-4, the V gene TRBV28; maybe TRBD1 (5 bases). This CDR3 spans 16 amino acids. V was trimmed by 5 bases and J by 5 bases, leaving 18 bases between them. Germline V gene lookup returns CDR1 MDHEN and CDR2 SYDVKM. The CDR3 loop reads CASSTQGEGLNEKLFF. The CDR3 bases are TGTGCCAGCAGTACCCAGGGAGAGGGCCTAAATGAAAAACTGTTTTTT.

V and J are TRBV7-7 and TRBJ2-3; 8 bases are a match to TRBD1. This CDR3 comprises 18 residues. Germline V CDR1 and CDR2: SSHAT, FNYEAQ (reference sequence). The J segment lost 3 bases and the V segment lost 0 bases, leaving 11 bases of the junction unmatched. Here the CDR3 reads CASSLATRQGLFTDTQYF. CDR3 bases: TGTGCCAGCAGCTTAGCGACGCGACAGGGGCTATTTACAGATACGCAGTATTTT. Complete variable domain (other parts from reference TRBV7-7 and TRBJ2-3): GAGVSQSPRYKVTKRGQDVTLRCDPISSHATLYWYQQALGQGPEFLTYFNYEAQPDKSGLPSDRFSAERPEGSISTLTIQRTEQRDSAMYRCASSLATRQGLFTDTQYFGPGTRLTVL.

This rearrangement joins TRBV30 to TRBJ1-3; TRBD1 matches at 7 bases. CDR3 length equals 14 residues. The V gene end was trimmed by 2 bases and the J gene end by 8 bases; junction bases not matched to a gene: 9. Germline assignment: CDR1 GTSNPN and CDR2 SVGIG (reference sequence). The CDR3 nucleotides read TGTGCCTGGAGTACCCGACAGGGATATGACACCATATATTTT. This encodes CAWSTRQGYDTIYF. The variable domain in full, with the rest retrieved from reference TRBV30 and TRBJ1-3, is SQTIHQWPATLVQPVGSPLSLECTVEGTSNPNLYWYRQAAGRGLQLLFYSVGIGQISSEVPQNLSASRPQDRQFILSSKKLLLSDSGFYLCAWSTRQGYDTIYFGEGSWLTVV.

V is TRBV4-2 and J is TRBJ2-7, with a tentative D call TRBD2 (5 bases). The V end lost 0 bases, the J end lost 5 bases, and 20 bases lay between the germline ends. CDR1 and CDR2 from the germline V gene are LGHNA and YNFKEQ. This CDR3 has 17 residues. DNA of the CDR3: TGTGCCAGCAGCCAAGATCGGTTCCGAGGGTCCCCACACGAGCAGTACTTC. Protein product: CASSQDRFRGSPHEQYF.

This clone was recorded once. The chain carries TRBV27 and TRBJ1-1; the D gene is possibly TRBD1 (6 bases). From germline, CDR1 is MNHEY and CDR2 SMNVEV (reference sequence). Trimming removed 7 bases at V and 4 bases at J, with 13 bases between. The CDR3 is made up of 13 amino acids. The CDR3, as DNA: TGTGCCAGCATCCTACAGGGCCTCACTGAAGCTTTCTTT. Amino acid sequence: CASILQGLTEAFF.

This sequence joins TRBV10-2 and TRBJ1-2; no reliable D call. CDR3 size: 15 residues. Between the trimmed V and J ends, which lost 10 bases and 4 bases, there was a span of 22 bases. CDR1 is WSHSY, CDR2 SAAADI, per germline. The CDR3 region has the DNA TGCGCCACAGACGCTGCTGGTGCGGACGTCTATGGCTACACCTTC. Translating it yields CATDAAGADVYGYTF.

V gene TRBV7-9 combines with J gene TRBJ2-2, with 8 bases aligning to TRBD1. The germline gives CDR1 SEHNR, CDR2 FQNEAQ (reference sequence). There are 16 residues in the CDR3. V trimming: 0 bases; J trimming: 5 bases; junction bases outside the gene matches: 5. The CDR3 spells CASSLAPRGRTGELFF. CDR3 coding DNA: TGTGCCAGCAGCTTAGCACCCAGGGGGCGGACCGGGGAGCTGTTTTTT. The variable domain in full, completed from reference TRBV7-9 and TRBJ2-2, reads DTGVSQNPRHKITKRGQNVTFRCDPISEHNRLYWYRQTLGQGPEFLTYFQNEAQLEKSRLLSDRFSAERPKGSFSTLEIQRTEQGDSAMYLCASSLAPRGRTGELFFGEGSRLTVL.

The rearrangement uses TRBV4-3 and TRBJ1-4; the match to TRBD1 covers 8 bases. CDR1 is LGHNA and CDR2 is YSLEER in the germline V gene. Germline trimming cut 1 base from V and 5 bases from J; bases unmatched to any gene: 3. CDR3 size: 15 residues. The CDR3 sequence: CASSQGDRSNEKLFF. The CDR3 DNA is TGCGCCAGCAGCCAAGGGGACAGGTCAAATGAAAAACTGTTTTTT.

V usage is TRBV11-2 and J usage is TRBJ2-1, with 11 nucleotides matching TRBD2. In germline, CDR1 is SGHAT, CDR2 FQNNGV. The CDR3 consists of 15 residues. After removal of 5 bases from V and 4 bases from J, the junction contained 4 bases not matched to a gene. This CDR3 reads CASSLTSGDYNEQFF. For the CDR3, the DNA is TGTGCCAGCAGCCTGACTAGCGGGGATTACAATGAGCAGTTCTTC.

This clone came up once. The chain combines TRBV20-1 with TRBJ1-2, with TRBD1 matching 9 bases. The CDR3 length is 11 residues. Germline-derived CDR1 and CDR2 are DFQATT and SNEGSKA (reference sequence). CDR3 amino acids: CGTGGRYGYTF. The CDR3 DNA sequence: TGCGGCACAGGGGGCCGCTATGGCTACACCTTC.

This clone was seen only once. The V call is TRBV4-2, the J call TRBJ2-7; 9 bases are a match to TRBD2. This CDR3 is built from 16 residues. J lost 2 bases, V lost 0 bases, and 5 bases had no gene match. Germline-derived CDR1 and CDR2 are LGHNA and YNFKEQ. Written as DNA, the CDR3 is TGTGCCAGCAGCCAAGAAGGGTCTAGCGGGGCCTACGAGCAGTACTTC. Translated, it gives CASSQEGSSGAYEQYF.

This clone was picked up one time. The chain uses TRBV3-1 (or the pseudogene TRBV3-2) and TRBJ1-1; perhaps TRBD1 as D (6 bases). The CDR3 covers 15 residues. V was trimmed by 7 bases and J by 1 base, leaving 16 bases between them. Germline loops: CDR1 LGHDT, CDR2 YNNKEL (reference sequence). DNA for the CDR3: TGTGCCAGCACGCCTACCGACAGGACGAACACTGAAGCTTTCTTT. This codes for CASTPTDRTNTEAFF.

This clone was detected only once. The chain employs TRBV18 and TRBJ2-7, with TRBD2 matching 11 bases. V shed 2 bases and J 2 bases; nucleotides not matched to a gene: 5. Looked up from germline, CDR1 is KGHSH and CDR2 is LQKENI. The CDR3 is 16 residues long. CDR3 DNA sequence: TGTGCCAGCTCACCAGCAGGGACTAGCGGAACCTACGAGCAGTACTTC. It is translated as CASSPAGTSGTYEQYF.

This sequence joins TRBV30 and TRBJ2-3; D is possibly TRBD1 or TRBD2 (6 bases each). With 1 base removed from V and 0 bases from J, the gap between germline ends came to 8 bases. Germline CDR1 and CDR2: GTSNPN and SVGIG (reference sequence). CDR3 length: 14 amino acids. The CDR3, as DNA: TGTGCCTGGAGTGGGGGGGCAAGCACAGATACGCAGTATTTT. Translating gives CAWSGGASTDTQYF.

The CDR3, as DNA: TGTGCCTGGGGACAGGGAACCTACGAGCAGTACTTC. It codes for CAWGQGTYEQYF. V is TRBV30 and J is TRBJ2-7; 8 bases map to TRBD1. The CDR3 is 12 residues long. In germline, CDR1 is GTSNPN, CDR2 SVGIG (reference sequence). The J segment lost 2 bases and the V segment lost 5 bases, leaving 2 bases of the junction unmatched. The entire variable domain, with the rest obtained from reference TRBV30 and TRBJ2-7, is as follows: SQTIHQWPATLVQPVGSPLSLECTVEGTSNPNLYWYRQAAGRGLQLLFYSVGIGQISSEVPQNLSASRPQDRQFILSSKKLLLSDSGFYLCAWGQGTYEQYFGPGTRLTVT.

The rearrangement uses TRBV19 and TRBJ2-3, with 15 nucleotides matching TRBD2. Germline V gives CDR1 LNHDA, CDR2 SQIVND (reference sequence). The CDR3 is 15 residues long. The ends lost 4 bases at V and 6 bases at J; junction bases unmatched: 2. The CDR3 nucleotides read TGTGCCAGTAGTACCGGACTAGCGGGAGGGGATACGCAGTATTTT. This sequence encodes CASSTGLAGGDTQYF.

The V gene is TRBV2, the J gene TRBJ2-6, with D hard to call. Germline lookup yields CDR1 SNHLY and CDR2 FYNNEI. This CDR3 is built from 15 residues. Trimming removed 6 bases from V and 0 bases from J, with 9 bases in between. The CDR3 is CASSPGISGANVLTF. CDR3 DNA: TGTGCCAGCAGCCCAGGAATCTCTGGGGCCAACGTCCTGACTTTC.

The chain links TRBV5-1 to TRBJ2-1, with 7 bases identical to TRBD2. The V gene end was trimmed by 2 bases and the J gene end by 0 bases; junction bases not matched to a gene: 2. CDR1 is SGHRS, CDR2 YFSETQ, per germline. The CDR3 spans 15 residues. CDR3 bases: TGCGCCAGCAGCTTACTAGCGAGCTCCTACAATGAGCAGTTCTTC. It translates to CASSLLASSYNEQFF.

The rearrangement links TRBV29-1 to TRBJ1-1; D not certain. Between the trimmed V and J ends, which lost 3 bases and 3 bases, there was a span of 11 bases. The CDR3 has 13 amino acids. Germline CDR1 reads SQVTM; CDR2 reads ANQGSEA. DNA of the CDR3: TGCAGCGTTGAGGTCTTGAGGTACACTGAAGCTTTCTTT. This gives the protein CSVEVLRYTEAFF.

CDR3: CASSFGGGSYEQYF. Written as DNA, the CDR3 is TGTGCCAGCAGCTTCGGCGGGGGCTCCTACGAGCAGTACTTC. This chain links TRBV11-1 with TRBJ2-7, with 7 positions matching TRBD2. The V gene end was trimmed by 3 bases and the J gene end by 0 bases; junction bases not matched to a gene: 2. Germline V gene lookup returns CDR1 SGHAT and CDR2 FQDESV (reference sequence). This CDR3 is 14 amino acids long.